This TCR beta chain was recorded in a study of T cell changes during pregnancy in multiple sclerosis. Profiling relied on immunoSEQ multiplex PCR, and the TCRdb table lists in-frame clones only, not all of them. The sample yields about 40,000 clones, 90% to 95% seen once. This CDR3 has 14 amino acids. The junction had 4 bases not matched to a gene; V was cut back by 10 bases and J by 3 bases. Germline CDR1 reads SNHLY; CDR2 reads FYNNEI. The clonotype was recovered from a female donor with multiple sclerosis, enrolled in a pregnancy study. The gene calls are TRBV2 and TRBJ1-6; the match to TRBD1 covers 9 bases. The starting material was CD4+ T cells from peripheral blood mononuclear cells, obtained before pregnancy. The CDR3 bases are TGTGCCACCACGACAGGGGGCTATAATTCACCCCTCCACTTT. The encoded protein is CATTTGGYNSPLHF.